Each of the 26 T cell receptor beta chains below was sequenced from the same sample in a study of blood T cell repertoires in COVID-19. Sequencing was performed with immunoSEQ multiplex PCR; in TCRdb, only in-frame clones are kept and a portion is missing. The sample carries over 200,000 clones, over 80% recorded once. Sequenced material: PBMCs or T cells enriched from blood (not recorded which). Source of these receptors: a woman aged 30 to 39 who had been exposed to COVID-19.

In its sample, this clone was seen a few times. The chain is built from TRBV18 and TRBJ1-1; TRBD1 aligns across 10 bases. The junction had 7 bases not matched to a gene; V was cut back by 5 bases and J by 4 bases. The germline V gene encodes CDR1 KGHSH and CDR2 LQKENI. The CDR3 has 15 amino acids. The CDR3 is CASSAKTGGFTEAFF. In DNA, the CDR3 is TGTGCCAGCTCAGCCAAGACAGGGGGCTTCACTGAAGCTTTCTTT.

The chain is built from TRBV7-2 and TRBJ2-2; no firm D call. Trimming pared 0 bases from V and 0 bases from J, leaving 5 bases between. Germline CDR1 and CDR2: SGHTA and FQGNSA. The CDR3 totals 15 residues. CDR3 sequence reads: CASSLAAPNTGELFF. Written as DNA, the CDR3 is TGTGCCAGCAGCTTAGCCGCGCCGAACACCGGGGAGCTGTTTTTT.

This chain connects TRBV5-1 to TRBJ1-1, with D hard to call. The CDR3 runs to 12 residues. Germline CDR1 is SGHRS and CDR2 is YFSETQ. With 0 bases removed from V and 4 bases from J, the gap between germline ends came to 4 bases. Written as DNA, the CDR3 is TGCGCCAGCAGCTTGGGGAGCACTGAAGCTTTCTTT. It is translated as CASSLGSTEAFF.

The chain links TRBV30 to TRBJ1-3; 8 nucleotides match TRBD1. Germline V gives CDR1 GTSNPN, CDR2 SVGIG (reference sequence). CDR3 size: 16 residues. The J segment lost 0 bases and the V segment lost 1 base, leaving 5 bases of the junction unmatched. Here the CDR3 DNA reads TGTGCCTGGAGTGGGGGGACAGGCATCTCTGGAAACACCATATATTTT. Translating gives CAWSGGTGISGNTIYF.

J is TRBJ2-7 and V is TRBV5-1, with 10 positions matching TRBD2. The V segment lost 2 bases and the J segment 0 bases; nucleotides outside the gene matches: 8. The CDR3 covers 17 residues. Germline V gives CDR1 SGHRS, CDR2 YFSETQ. The CDR3 loop is CASSFPSGRPNSYEQYF. The CDR3 DNA is TGCGCCAGCAGCTTTCCTAGCGGGAGACCGAACTCCTACGAGCAGTACTTC.

The chain combines TRBV30 with TRBJ1-6; 7 positions agree with TRBD1. The germline CDR1 and CDR2 sequences are GTSNPN and SVGIG (reference sequence). The junction had 11 bases not matched to a gene; V was cut back by 2 bases and J by 7 bases. This CDR3 is built from 16 residues. The DNA of the CDR3 is TGTGCCTGGAGTATCCTTCAGGGGGGAGAAAATTCACCCCTCCACTTT. This gives the protein CAWSILQGGENSPLHF.

The CDR3 region is CATATSRTGELFF. The CDR3 DNA reads TGTGCCACCGCGACTAGTCGGACCGGGGAGCTGTTTTTT. The chain couples TRBV6-5 to TRBJ2-2; tentatively, D is TRBD2 (6 bases). There are 13 residues in the CDR3. Trimming took off 10 bases at V and 5 bases at J, with 14 bases between the two ends. Germline lookup yields CDR1 MNHEY and CDR2 SVGAGI.

The chain employs TRBV4-1 and TRBJ1-2; 7 bases map to TRBD1. Per germline, CDR1 MGHRA and CDR2 YSYEKL. Unmatched junction bases numbered 12, after V lost 4 bases and J lost 7 bases. CDR3 length equals 15 residues. CDR3 loop: CASSPRTGRESGYTF. Here the CDR3 DNA reads TGCGCCAGCAGCCCACGGACAGGCCGTGAGTCTGGCTACACCTTC.

The chain joins TRBV11-2 to TRBJ1-1; 7 nucleotides match TRBD1. The CDR3 contains 13 residues. The J segment lost 6 bases and the V segment lost 5 bases, leaving 6 bases of the junction unmatched. Germline CDR1 SGHAT, CDR2 FQNNGV. CDR3 in DNA: TGTGCCAGCAGCCCGACAGGGTTCGCTGAAGCTTTCTTT. This encodes CASSPTGFAEAFF. The full variable domain, completed using reference TRBV11-2 and TRBJ1-1, is EAGVAQSPRYKIIEKRQSVAFWCNPISGHATLYWYQQILGQGPKLLIQFQNNGVVDDSQLPKDRFSAERLKGVDSTLKIQPAKLEDSAVYLCASSPTGFAEAFFGQGTRLTVV.

This chain links TRBV20-1 with TRBJ2-1; no reliable D call. The CDR3 loop spans 11 amino acids. Per germline, CDR1 DFQATT and CDR2 SNEGSKA (reference sequence). Trimming removed 4 bases at V and 8 bases at J, with 9 bases between. The CDR3 DNA reads TGCAGTGCTACCTGGGCCCATGAGCAGTTCTTC. Encoded protein: CSATWAHEQFF.

This clone appeared a single time. The gene calls are TRBV11-2 and TRBJ2-7, with TRBD1 identical over 7 bases. This CDR3 spans 15 amino acids. Germline V CDR1 and CDR2: SGHAT, FQNNGV. V lost 5 bases, J lost 6 bases, and 13 bases stayed unmatched. CDR3 residues: CASSAVTGLIREQYF. DNA for the CDR3: TGTGCCAGCAGCGCGGTGACAGGGCTCATACGCGAGCAGTACTTC. Full variable domain (rest looked up from reference TRBV11-2 and TRBJ2-7): EAGVAQSPRYKIIEKRQSVAFWCNPISGHATLYWYQQILGQGPKLLIQFQNNGVVDDSQLPKDRFSAERLKGVDSTLKIQPAKLEDSAVYLCASSAVTGLIREQYFGPGTRLTVT.

The V and J genes are TRBV19 and TRBJ1-5, with D possibly TRBD1 on 5 matching bases. CDR1 LNHDA and CDR2 SQIVND come from the germline V gene (reference sequence). V was cut by 6 bases and J by 7 bases, with 13 bases left in between. This CDR3 is built from 13 residues. The CDR3 reads CASSTGLEQPQHF. DNA of the CDR3: TGTGCCAGTAGCACAGGATTGGAGCAGCCCCAGCATTTT.

The chain recombines TRBV11-2 with TRBJ1-3; TRBD1 is a possible D gene (6 bases). CDR3 length equals 17 residues. V shed 1 base and J shed 2 bases, with 15 bases lying between them. CDR1 is SGHAT and CDR2 is FQNNGV in the germline V gene. The CDR3 DNA reads TGTGCCAGCAGCTTAGTATCGGCTAGGGGGACTGGAAACACCATATATTTT. This encodes CASSLVSARGTGNTIYF.

The gene calls are TRBV5-8 and TRBJ1-3; D gene unclear. The CDR3 contains 14 residues. CDR1 and CDR2 from the germline V gene are SGHTS and YDEGEE. The V and J ends lost 2 bases and 1 base respectively, with 7 bases between them. The CDR3 protein is CASSFRVSGNTIYF. The CDR3 DNA is TGTGCCAGCAGCTTTAGAGTATCTGGAAACACCATATATTTT.

The rearrangement uses TRBV2 and TRBJ1-4; D unresolved. The CDR3 sequence is 14 residues long. V was shortened by 3 bases and J by 1 base, with 6 bases between the two germline ends. Germline V gene sequence: CDR1 SNHLY, CDR2 FYNNEI. The chain's CDR3 is CASSEGRTNEKLFF. Here the CDR3 DNA reads TGTGCCAGCAGTGAGGGGAGAACTAATGAAAAACTGTTTTTT.

CDR3 nucleotides: TGTGCCAGCAGCGAGGGGACCCAGGGGGACACAGATACGCAGTATTTT. Protein: CASSEGTQGDTDTQYF. The rearrangement joins TRBV9 to TRBJ2-3; 7 positions agree with TRBD1. In germline, CDR1 is SGDLS, CDR2 YYNGEE. The CDR3 consists of 16 residues. V dropped 3 bases and J dropped 2; count of bases not matched to a gene: 9. Drawing the rest from reference TRBV9 and TRBJ2-3, the complete variable domain is DSGVTQTPKHLITATGQRVTLRCSPRSGDLSVYWYQQSLDQGLQFLIQYYNGEERAKGNILERFSAQQFPDLHSELNLSSLELGDSALYFCASSEGTQGDTDTQYFGPGTRLTVL.

In its sample, this clone was seen once. The rearrangement uses TRBV10-1 and TRBJ1-4, with 8 bases that match TRBD1. CDR1 and CDR2 from the germline V gene are WNHNN and SYGVQD (reference sequence). Unmatched junction bases numbered 4, after V lost 2 bases and J lost 8 bases. The CDR3 is 14 amino acids. CDR3 sequence (DNA): TGCGCCAGCAGTGAGGGACAGGGAGGAGAAAAACTGTTTTTT. It is translated as CASSEGQGGEKLFF.

This clone was recorded only once. CDR3 protein: CASSPKRDRGRKNYGYTF. CDR3 coding DNA: TGTGCCAGCAGCCCAAAACGGGACAGGGGGCGAAAAAACTATGGCTACACCTTC. J is TRBJ1-2 and V is TRBV11-3, with TRBD1 identical over 12 bases. V lost 5 bases to trimming and J lost 2 bases; unmatched junction nucleotides: 12. CDR3 length: 18 residues. CDR1 SGHNT and CDR2 YENEEA come from the germline V gene. Full variable domain (outside the CDR3, taken from reference TRBV11-3 and TRBJ1-2): EAGVVQSPRYKIIEKKQPVAFWCNPISGHNTLYWYLQNLGQGPELLIRYENEEAVDDSQLPKDRFSAERLKGVDSTLKIQPAELGDSAVYLCASSPKRDRGRKNYGYTFGSGTRLTVV.

J is TRBJ1-2 and V is TRBV6-1, with D unresolved. CDR1 is MNHNS and CDR2 is SASEGT in the germline V gene. The V end lost 2 bases, the J end lost 7 bases, and 8 bases lay between the germline ends. The CDR3 consists of 12 residues. The DNA of the CDR3 is TGTGCCAGCAGTGAATCGGGGTTTGGCTACACCTTC. This sequence encodes CASSESGFGYTF.

This chain uses TRBV30 with TRBJ1-1, with TRBD1 identical over 7 bases. Germline-derived CDR1 and CDR2 are GTSNPN and SVGIG (reference sequence). V lost 0 bases, J lost 10 bases, and 8 bases stayed unmatched. This CDR3 has 13 residues. In nucleotides, the CDR3 is TGTGCCTGGAGTGTACAAGGGGGACAGCGAGCTTTCTTT. This codes for CAWSVQGGQRAFF. Full variable domain (rest looked up from reference TRBV30 and TRBJ1-1): SQTIHQWPATLVQPVGSPLSLECTVEGTSNPNLYWYRQAAGRGLQLLFYSVGIGQISSEVPQNLSASRPQDRQFILSSKKLLLSDSGFYLCAWSVQGGQRAFFGQGTRLTVV.

The chain uses TRBV30 and TRBJ1-2; D gene uncertain. The germline V and J ends were trimmed by 1 base and 2 bases, with 14 bases remaining between them. The CDR3 totals 15 residues. Germline loops: CDR1 GTSNPN, CDR2 SVGIG (reference sequence). CDR3: CAWSGSSVLNYGYTF. As DNA, the CDR3 is TGTGCCTGGAGTGGGTCGAGTGTCCTAAACTATGGCTACACCTTC.

CDR3 DNA sequence: TGTGCCAGCAGTCCGAGGGACACGGGCTACGAGCAGTACTTC. Its translation: CASSPRDTGYEQYF. The V and J genes are TRBV28 and TRBJ2-7; perhaps TRBD1 as D (6 bases). This CDR3 has 14 residues. From germline, CDR1 is MDHEN and CDR2 SYDVKM. The ends were cut back, 5 bases at V and 3 bases at J, with 14 bases in the middle.

The gene calls are TRBV9 and TRBJ1-4; 7 bases match TRBD1. The CDR3 extends over 14 amino acids. With V trimmed by 3 bases and J by 6 bases, 5 bases remained unmatched. Germline V gene data show CDR1 as SGDLS and CDR2 as YYNGEE. The CDR3 loop reads CASSETGSDEKLFF. The CDR3 coding sequence is TGTGCCAGCAGCGAGACAGGGTCGGATGAAAAACTGTTTTTT.

The chain carries TRBV5-1 and TRBJ1-2; 7 nucleotides agree with TRBD1. The CDR3 consists of 14 residues. J was trimmed by 4 bases and V by 0 bases; bases with no gene match: 3. Germline CDR1 SGHRS, CDR2 YFSETQ. For the CDR3, the DNA is TGCGCCAGCAGCTTGGCAGGGGGAGGCTATGGCTACACCTTC. Protein sequence: CASSLAGGGYGYTF.

The chain links TRBV19 to TRBJ1-2; 8 nucleotides match TRBD1. The germline V gene has CDR1 LNHDA and CDR2 SQIVND (reference sequence). The CDR3 runs 13 residues. The junction had 4 bases not matched to a gene; V was cut back by 6 bases and J by 4 bases. The CDR3 reads CASSTDRGYGYTF. DNA for the CDR3: TGTGCCAGTAGCACAGACAGGGGCTATGGCTACACCTTC.

V usage is TRBV19 and J usage is TRBJ1-5; D call uncertain. The CDR3 runs 14 residues. V dropped 3 bases and J dropped 3 bases, with 9 bases sitting between them. Germline lookup yields CDR1 LNHDA and CDR2 SQIVND (reference sequence). The CDR3 reads CASSIWPVNQPQHF. In nucleotides, the CDR3 is TGTGCCAGTAGTATTTGGCCAGTCAATCAGCCCCAGCATTTT. Drawing the rest from reference TRBV19 and TRBJ1-5, the complete variable domain is DGGITQSPKYLFRKEGQNVTLSCEQNLNHDAMYWYRQDPGQGLRLIYYSQIVNDFQKGDIAEGYSVSREKKESFPLTVTSAQKNPTAFYLCASSIWPVNQPQHFGDGTRLSIL.